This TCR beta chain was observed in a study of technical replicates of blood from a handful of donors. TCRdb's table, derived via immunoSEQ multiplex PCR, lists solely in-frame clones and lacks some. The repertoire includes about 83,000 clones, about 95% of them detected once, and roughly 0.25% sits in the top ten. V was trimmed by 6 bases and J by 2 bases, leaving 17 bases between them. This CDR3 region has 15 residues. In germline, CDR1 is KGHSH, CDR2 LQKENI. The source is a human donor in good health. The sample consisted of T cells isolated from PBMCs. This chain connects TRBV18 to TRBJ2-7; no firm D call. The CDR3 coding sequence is TGTGCCAGCTCCCCCTCCAGGCCCCTTGCCTACGAGCAGTACTTC. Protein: CASSPSRPLAYEQYF.